A selection of T cell receptor beta chains follows, all from one sample in a study of tumor and adjacent non-tumor tissue in lung cancer. One entry per CDR3 protein results from TCRdb running MiXCR on the multiplex PCR reads. Of some 100,000 distinct CDR3 sequences listed, around three fifths are singletons. The sample was distant non-tumor lung tissue. The receptors come from a man in his thirties or forties with non-small cell lung cancer. Each CDR3 is given with its conserved first and last residue. The order of the fields is D gene, V gene, J gene, clone size, CDR3 protein, CDR3 DNA. D genes are given only for firm matches. Clone size appears in some rows only: once, few, many, or a class for an expanded clone.

d_call: -
v_call: TRBV11-1
j_call: TRBJ2-5
clone_size: once
cdr3_aa: CASSTDGRNHQGTQYF
cdr3_nt: TGTGCCAGCAGCACCGACGGGCGGAATCACCAAGGGACCCAGTACTTC

d_call: -
v_call: TRBV18
j_call: TRBJ2-1
clone_size: -
cdr3_aa: CASSPSGAMVEQFF
cdr3_nt: TGTGCCAGCTCACCATCGGGAGCGATGGTTGAGCAGTTCTTC

d_call: -
v_call: TRBV4-2
j_call: TRBJ2-1
clone_size: -
cdr3_aa: CASSQRINRPQEENEQFF
cdr3_nt: TGTGCCAGCAGCCAACGCATTAACCGGCCGCAAGAAGAAAATGAGCAGTTCTTC

d_call: -
v_call: TRBV11-2
j_call: TRBJ1-1
clone_size: many
cdr3_aa: CASTHGRTILTNTEAFF
cdr3_nt: TGTGCCAGCACCCACGGGAGGACAATATTGACGAACACTGAAGCTTTCTTT

d_call: -
v_call: TRBV5-4
j_call: TRBJ1-1
clone_size: -
cdr3_aa: CSVRGHDGGTEAFF
cdr3_nt: TGTTCCGTCAGGGGACATGACGGGGGCACTGAAGCTTTCTTT

d_call: -
v_call: TRBV4-2
j_call: TRBJ2-7
clone_size: -
cdr3_aa: CVSSRDLTDLPYEQYF
cdr3_nt: TGTGTCAGCAGCCGAGACCTGACAGATCTACCCTACGAGCAGTACTTC

d_call: -
v_call: TRBV30
j_call: TRBJ2-7
clone_size: -
cdr3_aa: CAWAGSSYGQYF
cdr3_nt: TGTGCCTGGGCCGGAAGTTCCTACGGGCAGTACTTC

d_call: -
v_call: TRBV4-3
j_call: TRBJ1-4
clone_size: many
cdr3_aa: CASSRVSGTEKLFF
cdr3_nt: TGCGCCAGCAGCCGAGTTTCCGGGACAGAAAAACTGTTTTTT

d_call: TRBD1
v_call: TRBV12-3/TRBV12-4
j_call: TRBJ1-1
clone_size: many
cdr3_aa: CASSWDRGGSNTEAFF
cdr3_nt: TGTGCCAGCAGCTGGGACAGGGGGGGGTCTAACACTGAAGCTTTCTTT

d_call: -
v_call: TRBV6-2/TRBV6-3
j_call: TRBJ2-3
clone_size: -
cdr3_aa: CANSLRLTDTQYF
cdr3_nt: TGTGCCAACAGTTTACGACTAACAGATACGCAGTATTTT

d_call: -
v_call: TRBV11-3
j_call: TRBJ2-1
clone_size: -
cdr3_aa: CASSLRHFRAYEQFF
cdr3_nt: TGTGCCAGCAGCCTACGCCACTTCCGGGCCTATGAGCAGTTCTTC

d_call: -
v_call: TRBV4-3
j_call: TRBJ2-3
clone_size: -
cdr3_aa: CASSQGVSRDTYTQYF
cdr3_nt: TGCGCCAGCAGCCAAGGGGTGAGCAGGGACACATATACGCAGTATTTT

d_call: -
v_call: TRBV24-1
j_call: TRBJ2-7
clone_size: -
cdr3_aa: CATSLVGGDEQYF
cdr3_nt: TGTGCCACCTCACTAGTGGGAGGCGACGAGCAGTACTTC

d_call: TRBD1
v_call: TRBV6-6
j_call: TRBJ2-1
clone_size: few
cdr3_aa: CASSPRGTGYNEQFF
cdr3_nt: TGTGCCAGCAGTCCCAGGGGGACAGGGTACAATGAGCAGTTCTTC

d_call: -
v_call: TRBV11-1
j_call: TRBJ2-5
clone_size: once
cdr3_aa: CANSLGLGGETQYF
cdr3_nt: TGTGCCAACAGCTTAGGTTTGGGGGGAGAGACCCAGTACTTC

d_call: -
v_call: TRBV5-5
j_call: TRBJ1-1
clone_size: -
cdr3_aa: CASNPEGLDTGAFF
cdr3_nt: TGTGCCAGCAACCCAGAGGGGCTGGACACTGGAGCTTTCTTT

d_call: -
v_call: TRBV11-2
j_call: TRBJ2-6
clone_size: -
cdr3_aa: CASSLGGSSSSGANVLTF
cdr3_nt: TGTGCCAGCAGCCTAGGGGGATCTTCCAGCTCTGGGGCCAACGTCCTGACTTTC

d_call: TRBD1
v_call: TRBV6-5
j_call: TRBJ2-2
clone_size: many
cdr3_aa: CASSYSRQGASTGELFF
cdr3_nt: TGTGCCAGCAGTTACTCGCGACAGGGGGCGAGCACCGGGGAGCTGTTTTTT

d_call: TRBD2
v_call: TRBV11-3
j_call: TRBJ2-4
clone_size: -
cdr3_aa: CASSRTSGVAKNIQYF
cdr3_nt: TGTGCCAGCAGCAGGACTAGCGGGGTGGCCAAAAACATTCAGTACTTC

d_call: -
v_call: TRBV6-2/TRBV6-3
j_call: TRBJ2-5
clone_size: -
cdr3_aa: CASSAWISLTRETQYF
cdr3_nt: TGTGCCAGCAGCGCCTGGATTAGCTTGACTCGGGAGACCCAGTACTTC

d_call: -
v_call: TRBV11-2
j_call: TRBJ2-5
clone_size: few
cdr3_aa: CANSLRIRDADYQETQYF
cdr3_nt: TGTGCCAACAGCTTAAGGATAAGGGACGCGGATTACCAAGAGACCCAGTACTTC

d_call: -
v_call: TRBV4-1
j_call: TRBJ2-1
clone_size: -
cdr3_aa: CSSSQGGNGAPYNERFF
cdr3_nt: TGCTCCAGCAGCCAAGGAGGGAATGGAGCCCCCTACAATGAGCGGTTCTTC

d_call: -
v_call: TRBV11-2
j_call: TRBJ2-7
clone_size: -
cdr3_aa: CASSLTLWNDEQYF
cdr3_nt: TGTGCCAGCAGCTTAACCCTTTGGAACGACGAGCAGTACTTC

d_call: -
v_call: TRBV11-2
j_call: TRBJ2-3
clone_size: few
cdr3_aa: CASSGLSDTDTQYF
cdr3_nt: TGTGCCAGCAGCGGACTATCGGACACAGATACGCAGTATTTT

d_call: -
v_call: TRBV6-5
j_call: TRBJ1-1
clone_size: -
cdr3_aa: CASGAQGVYTEAFF
cdr3_nt: TGTGCCAGCGGAGCCCAGGGCGTTTACACTGAAGCTTTCTTT

d_call: -
v_call: TRBV29-1
j_call: TRBJ2-3
clone_size: -
cdr3_aa: CSGAWGNTQYF
cdr3_nt: TGCAGCGGGGCTTGGGGAAATACGCAGTATTTT

d_call: -
v_call: TRBV11-3
j_call: TRBJ1-1
clone_size: -
cdr3_aa: CANSLVRTGTAYF
cdr3_nt: TGTGCCAACAGCTTAGTTCGAACAGGGACGGCTTACTTT

d_call: TRBD2
v_call: TRBV10-1
j_call: TRBJ2-1
clone_size: many
cdr3_aa: CASSEVASGNHEQFF
cdr3_nt: TGCGCCAGCAGTGAGGTAGCTAGCGGGAACCATGAGCAGTTCTTC

d_call: -
v_call: TRBV4-3
j_call: TRBJ2-1
clone_size: -
cdr3_aa: CVSSPERGIYIEQFF
cdr3_nt: TGCGTCAGCAGCCCCGAAAGGGGGATATACATTGAGCAGTTCTTC

d_call: TRBD2
v_call: TRBV24-1
j_call: TRBJ2-3
clone_size: -
cdr3_aa: CATSVTSGSTDTQYF
cdr3_nt: TGTGCCACCAGTGTAACTAGCGGAAGCACAGATACGCAGTATTTT

d_call: -
v_call: TRBV5-1
j_call: TRBJ2-3
clone_size: -
cdr3_aa: CTSSLATSPTDTQYF
cdr3_nt: TGCACCAGCAGCTTGGCGACGAGCCCCACAGATACGCAGTATTTT

d_call: -
v_call: TRBV6-5
j_call: TRBJ2-1
clone_size: -
cdr3_aa: CASSYGTAGMNEQLF
cdr3_nt: TGTGCCAGCAGTTACGGGACAGCGGGGATGAATGAGCAGCTCTTC

d_call: -
v_call: TRBV24-1
j_call: TRBJ2-3
clone_size: -
cdr3_aa: CATIGGGSGDTQYF
cdr3_nt: TGTGCCACCATTGGGGGCGGGAGCGGAGATACGCAGTATTTT

d_call: -
v_call: TRBV5-4
j_call: TRBJ2-3
clone_size: -
cdr3_aa: CASSAERWITDTQYF
cdr3_nt: TGTGCCAGCAGCGCGGAAAGGTGGATTACAGATACGCAGTATTTT

d_call: -
v_call: TRBV28
j_call: TRBJ1-2
clone_size: few
cdr3_aa: CASRQTANNGYTF
cdr3_nt: TGTGCCAGTCGACAGACAGCTAACAATGGCTACACCTTC